Presented here are 28 T cell receptor beta chains from one specimen sequenced in a study of blood T cells in healthy people across ages. PCR was performed a second time for about 7 to 12 cycles using a sample-barcoded 5' primer and a J-beta primer mix. TCRdb re-derived calls from the 5' RACE reads in MiXCR, one entry per CDR3 protein. The table shows fewer than 2,000,000 distinct CDR3 sequences, with roughly 43% occurring only once. Material: blood. The receptors were gathered from a human donor in good health.

The chain has TRBV3-1 and TRBJ2-1; perhaps TRBD2 as D (6 bases). This CDR3 has 16 residues. Trimming cost V 0 bases and J 4 bases, with 13 bases left between them. The germline CDR1 and CDR2 sequences are LGHDT and YNNKEL (reference sequence). The CDR3 nucleotides read TGTGCCAGCAGCCAAGAAACCTCGACTAGATACAATGAGCAGTTCTTC. Residues: CASSQETSTRYNEQFF.

There are a few counts of this clonotype. The gene calls are TRBV7-9 and TRBJ1-1; a possible D gene is TRBD1 (5 bases). V lost 5 bases and J lost 1, with 20 bases in between. The CDR3 is 17 residues long. Germline V gives CDR1 SEHNR, CDR2 FQNEAQ (reference sequence). CDR3 sequence reads: CASSPGRRALENTEAFF. The CDR3 DNA is TGTGCCAGCAGCCCGGGGCGCAGGGCTCTGGAGAACACTGAAGCTTTCTTT.

This clonotype appeared a few times. The rearrangement uses TRBV6-2 or TRBV6-3 and TRBJ2-5, with 8 bases aligning to TRBD1. The CDR3 runs to 16 residues. Per germline, CDR1 MNHEY and CDR2 SVGEGT. J lost 11 bases, V lost 0 bases, and 14 bases had no gene match. CDR3 region: CASSYSPGGLYNEQYF. The CDR3 bases are TGTGCCAGCAGTTACTCTCCAGGGGGCTTGTACAATGAGCAGTACTTC.

CDR3 DNA: TGTGCCTCCGGGGAAGGATTTAACACCGGGGAGCTGTTTTTT. It specifies CASGEGFNTGELFF. V gene TRBV24-1 combines with J gene TRBJ2-2, with TRBD2 as a possible D gene (5 bases). Germline loops: CDR1 KGHDR, CDR2 SFDVKD. Between the trimmed V and J ends, which lost 12 bases and 2 bases, there was a span of 15 bases. The CDR3 spans 14 residues.

This clonotype was counted a few times. The genes are TRBV9 and TRBJ2-7, with 7 bases lining up with TRBD1. Per the germline V gene, CDR1 is SGDLS and CDR2 is YYNGEE. The ends lost 2 bases at V and 2 bases at J; junction bases unmatched: 7. This CDR3 is 15 amino acids long. The DNA of the CDR3 is TGTGCCAGCAGCGTCTATCAGGGGGTCACCTACGAGCAGTACTTC. Its protein product is CASSVYQGVTYEQYF. Full variable domain (remainder filled in from reference TRBV9 and TRBJ2-7): DSGVTQTPKHLITATGQRVTLRCSPRSGDLSVYWYQQSLDQGLQFLIQYYNGEERAKGNILERFSAQQFPDLHSELNLSSLELGDSALYFCASSVYQGVTYEQYFGPGTRLTVT.

This clonotype was seen more than once but under ten times. The chain recombines TRBV11-2 with TRBJ2-1; tentative D call: TRBD1 (6 bases). The V end lost 2 bases, the J end lost 3 bases, and 11 bases lay between the germline ends. Germline V gene data show CDR1 as SGHAT and CDR2 as FQNNGV. This CDR3 has 15 residues. The CDR3 here is CASSLIPGVYNEQFF. The CDR3 DNA follows: TGTGCCAGCAGCTTAATTCCAGGGGTCTACAATGAGCAGTTCTTC.

The genes are TRBV7-2 and TRBJ2-7, with 10 bases aligning to TRBD2. The germline gives CDR1 SGHTA, CDR2 FQGNSA. This CDR3 contains 17 residues. The V and J ends lost 2 bases and 0 bases, in that order; junction bases with no gene match: 7. CDR3 in amino acids: CASSLRIGTSASYEQYF. The CDR3 region has the DNA TGTGCCAGCAGCTTAAGAATCGGGACTAGCGCCTCCTACGAGCAGTACTTC. The full variable domain, completed using reference TRBV7-2 and TRBJ2-7, is GAGVSQSPSNKVTEKGKDVELRCDPISGHTALYWYRQSLGQGLEFLIYFQGNSAPDKSGLPSDRFSAERTGGSVSTLTIQRTQQEDSAVYLCASSLRIGTSASYEQYFGPGTRLTVT.

The chain combines TRBV4-3 with TRBJ2-7; 8 bases agree with TRBD1. Losses at the gene ends were 4 bases for V and 2 bases for J; bases not matched to a gene: 7. The CDR3 loop spans 15 amino acids. Germline values: CDR1 LGHNA, CDR2 YSLEER. The CDR3: CASSLQGDYTYEQYF. CDR3 sequence (DNA): TGCGCCAGCAGCCTACAGGGGGATTATACCTACGAGCAGTACTTC.

As DNA, the CDR3 is TGTGCCAGCAGCCAGGGATGGGACAGGCAAGAGACCCAGTACTTC. Its protein product is CASSQGWDRQETQYF. The gene calls are TRBV3-1 and TRBJ2-4; 8 nucleotides align to TRBD1. The end of the DNA aligns better with TRBJ2-5, so the J call may be wrong. The germline V gene has CDR1 LGHDT and CDR2 YNNKEL (reference sequence). This CDR3 contains 15 residues.

This clonotype was counted only a few times. The V call is TRBV20-1, the J call TRBJ2-7, with 10 positions matching TRBD2. The last part of the DNA fits TRBJ2-5 better; the J call may be wrong. The CDR3 has 15 amino acids. Per germline, CDR1 DFQATT and CDR2 SNEGSKA (reference sequence). The DNA of the CDR3 is TGCAGTGCTAGAGATGGTAGCGGGGGGAAAGAGACCCAGTACTTC. It translates to CSARDGSGGKETQYF.

The J gene is TRBJ2-7, the V gene TRBV20-1; possibly TRBD2 for D (6 bases). V shed 7 bases and J shed 3 bases, with 10 bases lying between them. The CDR3 contains 11 residues. The V gene's germline CDR1 is DFQATT and CDR2 SNEGSKA (reference sequence). The CDR3 DNA reads as TGCAGTGGAGTGGAGGGCTACGAGCAGTACTTC. Amino acid sequence: CSGVEGYEQYF.

The V and J genes are TRBV7-8 and TRBJ2-6; D might be TRBD1 (5 bases). Germline V gene lookup returns CDR1 SGHVS and CDR2 FQNEAQ. This CDR3 has 21 amino acids. Between the trimmed V and J ends, which lost 5 bases and 1 base, there was a span of 27 bases. CDR3 residues: CASSARAGYRYQGSGANVLTF. The CDR3 DNA follows: TGTGCCAGCAGCGCCAGGGCAGGGTATAGGTATCAAGGTTCTGGGGCCAACGTCCTGACTTTC.

This clonotype appeared many times. The chain has TRBV5-1 and TRBJ2-7; a possible D gene is TRBD1 (5 bases). V was pared by 0 bases and J by 0 bases, with 7 bases between. The CDR3 length is 14 residues. Germline-derived CDR1 and CDR2 are SGHRS and YFSETQ. In nucleotides, the CDR3 is TGCGCCAGCAGCTTGGAAGGACACTCCTACGAGCAGTACTTC. This translates into CASSLEGHSYEQYF. The full variable domain, rest sourced from reference TRBV5-1 and TRBJ2-7, is KAGVTQTPRYLIKTRGQQVTLSCSPISGHRSVSWYQQTPGQGLQFLFEYFSETQRNKGNFPGRFSGRQFSNSRSEMNVSTLELGDSALYLCASSLEGHSYEQYFGPGTRLTVT.

The chain joins TRBV4-3 to TRBJ2-1; D may be TRBD1 (5 bases). Germline V CDR1 and CDR2: LGHNA, YSLEER. The CDR3 runs 15 residues. V was pared by 4 bases and J by 10 bases, with 20 bases between. CDR3 in amino acids: CASSPAVTRVSEQFF. CDR3 DNA sequence: TGCGCCAGCAGCCCCGCTGTCACCAGGGTGAGCGAGCAGTTCTTC.

CDR3 DNA sequence: TGTGCCAGCAGTTTATCCGGCTCTAAGTTCTTC. It yields the protein CASSLSGSKFF. The rearrangement links TRBV12-3 or TRBV12-4 to TRBJ2-1; D call uncertain. The length of the CDR3 is 11 residues. V lost 2 bases and J 14 bases, leaving 10 bases between the germline ends.

This clonotype appeared a few times. The chain combines TRBV29-1 with TRBJ1-4, with TRBD1 matching 9 bases. Germline CDR1 and CDR2: SQVTM and ANQGSEA. The CDR3 length is 14 residues. V was clipped by 4 bases and J by 8 bases; unmatched bases: 8. The CDR3 region has the DNA TGCAGCGTTGCTGTGACAGGGGGACCCGAAAAACTGTTTTTT. It encodes CSVAVTGGPEKLFF.

The genes are TRBV7-8 and TRBJ1-1; D ambiguous. Trimming left V 0 bases short and J 5 bases short, with 10 bases between. The length of the CDR3 is 14 residues. CDR1 is SGHVS, CDR2 FQNEAQ, per germline. This CDR3 reads CASSLAGIWTEAFF. CDR3 DNA sequence: TGTGCCAGCAGCTTAGCGGGGATCTGGACTGAAGCTTTCTTT.

Of note for this clonotype: One base away lies a much larger clone, so this may be a sequencing read error. CDR3 in amino acids: CASSSELTQEKREQYF. The CDR3 DNA is TGTGCCAGCAGTTCGGAATTGACGCAGGAAAAACGCGAGCAGTACTTC. The rearrangement uses TRBV6-5 and TRBJ2-7; D unresolved. Germline V gene sequence: CDR1 MNHEY, CDR2 SVGAGI. The CDR3 runs to 16 residues. V was shortened by 4 bases and J by 6 bases, with 22 bases between the two germline ends.

The chain employs TRBV11-2 and TRBJ2-5; D is ambiguous. The V end was cut by 3 bases, the J end by 3 bases, with 8 bases between. The CDR3 contains 13 residues. The V gene's germline CDR1 is SGHAT and CDR2 FQNNGV. The DNA of the CDR3 is TGTGCCAGCAGCTTCCCGGCGGAAGAGACCCAGTACTTC. The encoded protein is CASSFPAEETQYF.

To note about this clonotype: The junction shows a germline mismatch at one end, possibly a read error. The rearrangement joins TRBV5-1 to TRBJ2-3; D is unresolved. The CDR3 runs to 13 residues. CDR1 is SGHRS and CDR2 is YFSETQ in the germline V gene. The CDR3 region has the DNA TGCGCCAGCAGCTTGACTGGGTCAGATGCGCAGTATTTT. This codes for CASSLTGSDAQYF.

The chain combines TRBV11-2 with TRBJ2-1; 9 bases match TRBD2. Germline-derived CDR1 and CDR2 are SGHAT and FQNNGV. Losses at the gene ends were 4 bases for V and 9 bases for J; bases not matched to a gene: 10. The CDR3 contains 15 residues. The CDR3 region has the DNA TGTGCCAGCAGCTGGACGGCGGGGGGGCCCGGTGAGCAGTTCTTC. It specifies CASSWTAGGPGEQFF.

The V call is TRBV20-1, the J call TRBJ2-1; maybe TRBD2 (5 bases). This CDR3 comprises 14 residues. Germline CDR1 reads DFQATT; CDR2 reads SNEGSKA (reference sequence). The germline V and J ends were trimmed by 3 bases and 0 bases, with 9 bases remaining between them. For the CDR3, the DNA is TGCAGTGCTAGCGGGGTCGGCTCCTACAATGAGCAGTTCTTC. Translated: CSASGVGSYNEQFF.

This clonotype was seen a few times. The rearrangement joins TRBV5-1 to TRBJ1-2; D uncertain. The ends were cut back, 0 bases at V and 4 bases at J, with 13 bases in the middle. The CDR3 is 15 residues long. Germline V gene data show CDR1 as SGHRS and CDR2 as YFSETQ. The CDR3 DNA sequence: TGCGCCAGCAGCTTGGAATTAACGGGTTTCTATGGCTACACCTTC. Translated: CASSLELTGFYGYTF.

The rearrangement links TRBV20-1 to TRBJ2-7; TRBD1 matches at 10 bases. The CDR3 covers 15 residues. Unmatched junction bases numbered 7, after V lost 0 bases and J lost 5 bases. CDR1 is DFQATT, CDR2 SNEGSKA, per germline (reference sequence). CDR3 DNA sequence: TGCAGTGCTAGAGACCCGGGACAGGGGTTGAACGAGCAGTACTTC. Translating gives CSARDPGQGLNEQYF.

This chain joins TRBV7-2 and TRBJ2-1, with TRBD2 identical over 15 bases. Trimming cost V 4 bases and J 7 bases; bases outside gene matches: 11. CDR1 is SGHTA, CDR2 FQGNSA, per germline. The CDR3 extends over 18 amino acids. CDR3 coding DNA: TGTGCCAGCAGCTCCCGGCCGGGACTAGCGGGGGGCAGGAATGAGCAGTTCTTC. This codes for CASSSRPGLAGGRNEQFF.

This clonotype was detected only a few times. V gene TRBV6-2 or TRBV6-3 combines with J gene TRBJ2-6, with 10 bases identical to TRBD1. The ends lost 2 bases at V and 7 bases at J; junction bases unmatched: 8. Germline CDR1 MNHEY, CDR2 SVGEGT. The CDR3 consists of 17 residues. The CDR3 spells CASSYNPGTGVANVLTF. The CDR3 DNA is TGTGCCAGCAGTTACAACCCCGGGACAGGGGTTGCCAACGTCCTGACTTTC.

J is TRBJ2-3 and V is TRBV7-2; D is possibly TRBD2 (5 bases). V was trimmed by 6 bases and J by 1 base, leaving 8 bases between them. The CDR3 spans 13 residues. Per germline, CDR1 SGHTA and CDR2 FQGNSA. The CDR3 protein is CASRGVGTDTQYF. In nucleotides, the CDR3 is TGTGCCAGCAGGGGAGTGGGCACAGATACGCAGTATTTT.

V is TRBV4-2 and J is TRBJ2-7; 8 bases agree with TRBD1. This CDR3 region has 18 residues. J lost 1 base, V lost 0 bases, and 11 bases had no gene match. Germline values: CDR1 LGHNA, CDR2 YNFKEQ. The CDR3 sequence is CASSQDVGWGQESYEQYF. CDR3 in DNA: TGTGCCAGCAGCCAAGATGTGGGGTGGGGACAGGAGTCCTACGAGCAGTACTTC.